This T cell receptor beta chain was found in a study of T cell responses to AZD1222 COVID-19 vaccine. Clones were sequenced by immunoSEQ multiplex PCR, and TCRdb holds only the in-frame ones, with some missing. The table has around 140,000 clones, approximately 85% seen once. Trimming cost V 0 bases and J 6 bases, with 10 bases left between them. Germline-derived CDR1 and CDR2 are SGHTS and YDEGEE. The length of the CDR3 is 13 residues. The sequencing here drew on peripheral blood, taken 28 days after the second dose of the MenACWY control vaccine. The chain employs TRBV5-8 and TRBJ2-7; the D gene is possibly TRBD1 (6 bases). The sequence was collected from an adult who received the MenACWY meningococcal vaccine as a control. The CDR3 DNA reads TGTGCCAGCAGCTTGGACAGGGTTCGCGAGCAGTACTTC. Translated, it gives CASSLDRVREQYF.